The 18 T cell receptor beta chains given below trace back to one sample, sequenced in a study of blood T cell repertoires in COVID-19. Here immunoSEQ multiplex PCR was the method, and the copy in TCRdb shows in-frame clones only, minus some. The sample holds about 130,000 clones, around 81% seen once. The sequencing sample was made of peripheral blood. The receptors derive from a man aged 40-55 years with active or convalescent COVID-19.

This rearrangement joins TRBV19 to TRBJ1-1; 9 bases align to TRBD1. With V trimmed by 5 bases and J by 5 bases, 12 bases remained unmatched. Per the germline V gene, CDR1 is LNHDA and CDR2 is SQIVND (reference sequence). The CDR3 has 16 residues. CDR3: CASSFRRDREETEAFF. The CDR3 bases are TGTGCCAGTAGTTTTCGCCGGGACAGGGAGGAAACTGAAGCTTTCTTT.

This clone has only a few counts. The chain recombines TRBV3-1 (or the pseudogene TRBV3-2) with TRBJ1-2; 10 nucleotides line up with TRBD1. This CDR3 is built from 14 residues. The V gene end was trimmed by 3 bases and the J gene end by 8 bases; junction bases not matched to a gene: 6. The germline V gene encodes CDR1 LGHDT and CDR2 YNNKEL (reference sequence). CDR3 coding DNA: TGTGCCAGCAGCCAGAGGACAGGGGGTAAGGGCTACACCTTC. Protein: CASSQRTGGKGYTF.

This chain connects TRBV6-5 to TRBJ1-5, with 8 bases aligning to TRBD1. CDR1 and CDR2 from the germline V gene are MNHEY and SVGAGI. The CDR3 is 15 residues long. Unmatched junction bases numbered 10, after V lost 5 bases and J lost 7 bases. The CDR3 loop is CASSRGQASGQPQHF. The CDR3 bases are TGTGCCAGCAGTAGGGGACAGGCCTCCGGACAGCCCCAGCATTTT.

V gene TRBV6-6 combines with J gene TRBJ1-6; D is uncertain. V lost 0 bases, J lost 7 bases, and 7 bases lay in between. Germline V gene data show CDR1 as MNHNY and CDR2 as SVGAGI (reference sequence). The CDR3 is 14 residues long. The CDR3 bases are TGTGCCAGCAGTTACTCGGAGGAGAATTCACCCCTCCACTTT. Its protein is CASSYSEENSPLHF.

V and J are TRBV2 and TRBJ1-5; maybe TRBD1 (5 bases). The V and J ends lost 7 bases and 0 bases respectively, with 13 bases between them. The CDR3 is made up of 15 amino acids. Germline V gene sequence: CDR1 SNHLY, CDR2 FYNNEI. The CDR3 DNA follows: TGTGCCAGCAAACCGGGAGGGACTAGCAATCAGCCCCAGCATTTT. This gives the protein CASKPGGTSNQPQHF.

V and J are TRBV30 and TRBJ1-3; 8 nucleotides line up with TRBD1. The CDR3 covers 15 residues. Trimming cost V 0 bases and J 4 bases; bases outside gene matches: 5. Per germline, CDR1 GTSNPN and CDR2 SVGIG (reference sequence). For the CDR3, the DNA is TGTGCCTGGAGTGTATCAGGGGGCTCGGGAAACACCATATATTTT. Translation gives CAWSVSGGSGNTIYF. Together with reference TRBV30 and TRBJ1-3, the CDR3 gives the full variable domain: SQTIHQWPATLVQPVGSPLSLECTVEGTSNPNLYWYRQAAGRGLQLLFYSVGIGQISSEVPQNLSASRPQDRQFILSSKKLLLSDSGFYLCAWSVSGGSGNTIYFGEGSWLTVV.

This chain uses TRBV10-3 with TRBJ1-1, with unresolved D. The V and J ends lost 5 bases and 7 bases respectively, with 11 bases between them. The germline gives CDR1 ENHRY, CDR2 SYGVKD. This CDR3 is 12 amino acids long. The CDR3 reads CAISRERGEAFF. The CDR3 region has the DNA TGTGCCATCAGTCGGGAGCGGGGTGAAGCTTTCTTT.

This chain joins TRBV19 and TRBJ2-2, with D perhaps TRBD1 (6 bases). Per the germline V gene, CDR1 is LNHDA and CDR2 is SQIVND (reference sequence). Trimming stripped 4 bases from V and 7 bases from J, with 10 bases between. The CDR3 contains 13 residues. CDR3 nucleotide sequence: TGTGCCAGTAGTAACAGGGTGGGCGGGGAGCTGTTTTTT. This codes for CASSNRVGGELFF.

Judged by abundance, this clone is medium-sized. The chain carries TRBV14 and TRBJ1-6, with a weak D call TRBD1 (5 bases). Trimming pared 1 base from V and 7 bases from J, leaving 14 bases between. The CDR3 loop spans 16 amino acids. Germline V lookup: CDR1 SGHDN, CDR2 FVKESK. CDR3: CASSQAHRTSNSPLHF. The CDR3 region has the DNA TGTGCCAGCAGCCAAGCGCACAGGACATCGAATTCACCCCTCCACTTT.

The chain recombines TRBV5-8 with TRBJ2-1; TRBD1 matches at 9 bases. Germline assignment: CDR1 SGHTS and CDR2 YDEGEE. The trim removed 4 bases at V and 3 bases at J, leaving 2 bases unmatched. This CDR3 is 14 amino acids long. DNA of the CDR3: TGTGCCAGCAGCCGGGACAGGGACTACAATGAGCAGTTCTTC. It translates to CASSRDRDYNEQFF.

The V and J genes are TRBV11-2 and TRBJ1-6; D gene ambiguous. The CDR3 runs 15 residues. V was shortened by 1 base and J by 8 bases, with 12 bases between the two germline ends. CDR1 SGHAT and CDR2 FQNNGV come from the germline V gene. The CDR3 DNA reads as TGTGCCAGCAGCTTAGGTCGGGGTATGGATTCACCCCTCCACTTT. Amino acids: CASSLGRGMDSPLHF.

The rearrangement joins TRBV7-2 to TRBJ2-5, with D hard to call. From germline, CDR1 is SGHTA and CDR2 FQGNSA. This CDR3 is 13 amino acids long. The V gene lost 1 base and the J gene lost 2 bases, with 5 bases spanning the gap. CDR3 sequence (DNA): TGTGCCAGCAGCTTAGAACGGCAAGAGACCCAGTACTTC. Protein sequence: CASSLERQETQYF.

V is TRBV3-1 (or the pseudogene TRBV3-2) and J is TRBJ1-5; 8 positions match TRBD1. V dropped 1 base and J dropped 7; count of bases not matched to a gene: 3. The CDR3 consists of 14 residues. Germline values: CDR1 LGHDT, CDR2 YNNKEL (reference sequence). This CDR3 reads CASSQAGDRQPQHF. The DNA for the CDR3 is TGTGCCAGCAGCCAAGCGGGGGACAGGCAGCCCCAGCATTTT.

The sample holds one count of this clone. V gene TRBV6-6 combines with J gene TRBJ1-3, with 8 bases lining up with TRBD1. Germline assignment: CDR1 MNHNY and CDR2 SVGAGI (reference sequence). This CDR3 comprises 16 residues. V shed 5 bases and J 4 bases; nucleotides not matched to a gene: 10. CDR3 amino acids: CASSHRQGANGNTIYF. DNA of the CDR3: TGTGCCAGCAGTCACCGCCAGGGGGCAAACGGAAACACCATATATTTT.

This clone was found once. V is TRBV5-1 and J is TRBJ2-7, with 7 bases fitting TRBD2. Per germline, CDR1 SGHRS and CDR2 YFSETQ. Trimming took 4 bases from V and 0 from J; bases not matched to a gene: 7. This CDR3 region has 15 residues. The chain's CDR3 is CASSLMGGNSYEQYF. As DNA, the CDR3 is TGCGCCAGCAGCCTCATGGGGGGGAACTCCTACGAGCAGTACTTC.

The chain recombines TRBV27 with TRBJ2-5; D ambiguous. The CDR3 loop spans 14 amino acids. V was shortened by 4 bases and J by 5 bases, with 14 bases between the two germline ends. Per germline, CDR1 MNHEY and CDR2 SMNVEV (reference sequence). CDR3 bases: TGTGCCAGCAGTTCCGGGTCCTACTGGGAGACCCAGTACTTC. Residues: CASSSGSYWETQYF.

V usage is TRBV19 and J usage is TRBJ1-5; no definite D call. Trimming pared 1 base from V and 0 bases from J, leaving 7 bases between. CDR1 and CDR2 (germline): LNHDA, SQIVND (reference sequence). CDR3 size: 15 residues. CDR3 sequence: CASSIGQHSNQPQHF. CDR3 nucleotide sequence: TGTGCCAGTAGTATAGGGCAACATAGCAATCAGCCCCAGCATTTT.

CDR3 in amino acids: CSGQVQGTEAFF. CDR3 coding DNA: TGCAGCGGACAGGTCCAGGGCACTGAAGCTTTCTTT. The rearrangement joins TRBV29-1 to TRBJ1-1, with D perhaps matching TRBD1 (6 bases). V lost 7 bases and J lost 4, with 13 bases in between. The CDR3 totals 12 residues. Per the germline V gene, CDR1 is SQVTM and CDR2 is ANQGSEA. The variable domain in full, completed from reference TRBV29-1 and TRBJ1-1, reads SAVISQKPSRDICQRGTSLTIQCQVDSQVTMMFWYRQQPGQSLTLIATANQGSEATYESGFVIDKFPISRPNLTFSTLTVSNMSPEDSSIYLCSGQVQGTEAFFGQGTRLTVV.